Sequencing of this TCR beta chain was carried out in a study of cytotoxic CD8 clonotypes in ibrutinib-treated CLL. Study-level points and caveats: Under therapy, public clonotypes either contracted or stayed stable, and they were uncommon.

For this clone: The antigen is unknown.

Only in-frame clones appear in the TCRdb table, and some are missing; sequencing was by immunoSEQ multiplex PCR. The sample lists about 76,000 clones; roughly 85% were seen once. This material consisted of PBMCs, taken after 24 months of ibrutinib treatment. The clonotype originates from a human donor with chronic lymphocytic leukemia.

CDR3 sequence reads: CASSPLGTQETQYF. CDR3 bases: TGTGCCAGCTCACCACTCGGGACCCAAGAGACCCAGTACTTC. V and J are TRBV18 and TRBJ2-5; D assignment may be TRBD1 or TRBD2 (5 bases each). The CDR3 is 14 residues long. Germline CDR1 is KGHSH and CDR2 is LQKENI. V gave up 1 base and J gave up 1 base, with 7 bases separating them.